A single sample is the source of the 2 T cell receptor beta chains below, sequenced in a study of blood T cell repertoires in COVID-19. Generated by immunoSEQ multiplex PCR, the TCRdb table keeps only in-frame clones and is missing some. The sample lists about 80,000 clones, around 76% occurring once. The sequenced sample was peripheral blood. The receptors stem from a man between 65 and 85 years old with active or convalescent COVID-19.

CDR3 sequence (DNA): TGTGCCAGCAGCATCGGACGGGAAAATGAAAAACTGTTTTTT. Protein product: CASSIGRENEKLFF. This chain joins TRBV7-9 and TRBJ1-4; D gene ambiguous. CDR1 and CDR2 (germline): SEHNR, FQNEAQ (reference sequence). The CDR3 runs 14 residues. V was trimmed by 5 bases and J by 5 bases, leaving 12 bases between them.

This clone was picked up one time. V is TRBV4-1 and J is TRBJ2-5; maybe TRBD2 (6 bases). The V gene lost 4 bases and the J gene lost 2 bases, with 11 bases spanning the gap. The germline gives CDR1 MGHRA, CDR2 YSYEKL. CDR3 size: 14 residues. The CDR3: CASSRGKQQETQYF. The CDR3 DNA sequence: TGCGCCAGCAGCCGCGGGAAGCAACAAGAGACCCAGTACTTC.